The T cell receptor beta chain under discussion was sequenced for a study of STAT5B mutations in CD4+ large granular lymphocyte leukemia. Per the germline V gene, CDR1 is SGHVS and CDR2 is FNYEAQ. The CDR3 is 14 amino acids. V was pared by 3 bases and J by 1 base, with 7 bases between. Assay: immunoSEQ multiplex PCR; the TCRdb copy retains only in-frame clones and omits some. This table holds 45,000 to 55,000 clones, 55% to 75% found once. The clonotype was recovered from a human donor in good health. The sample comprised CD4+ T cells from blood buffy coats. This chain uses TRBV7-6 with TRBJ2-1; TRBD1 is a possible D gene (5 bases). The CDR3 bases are TGTGCCAGCAGCTTGGGGCCTTCCTACAATGAGCAGTTCTTC. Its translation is CASSLGPSYNEQFF.